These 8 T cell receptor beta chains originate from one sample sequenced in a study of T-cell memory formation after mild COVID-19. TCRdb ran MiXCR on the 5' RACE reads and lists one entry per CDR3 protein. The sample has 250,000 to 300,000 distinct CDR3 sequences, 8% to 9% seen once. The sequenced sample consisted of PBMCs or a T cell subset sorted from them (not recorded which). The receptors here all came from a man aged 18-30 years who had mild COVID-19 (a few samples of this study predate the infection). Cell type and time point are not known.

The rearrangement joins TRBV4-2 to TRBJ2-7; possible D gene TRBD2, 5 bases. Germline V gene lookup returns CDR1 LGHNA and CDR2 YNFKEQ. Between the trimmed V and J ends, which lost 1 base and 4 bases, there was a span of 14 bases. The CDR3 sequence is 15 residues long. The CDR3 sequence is CASSQGAERLYEQYF. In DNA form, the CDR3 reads TGTGCCAGCAGCCAAGGGGCGGAGCGGTTGTACGAGCAGTACTTC.

DNA for the CDR3: TGTGCCAGCAGGCGAGCAGGGGGCAGCTATGGCTACACCTTC. It is translated as CASRRAGGSYGYTF. The gene calls are TRBV6-2 or TRBV6-3 and TRBJ1-2; TRBD1 matches at 8 bases. Germline CDR1 is MNHEY and CDR2 is SVGEGT. This CDR3 has 14 residues. The ends lost 6 bases at V and 4 bases at J; junction bases unmatched: 7.

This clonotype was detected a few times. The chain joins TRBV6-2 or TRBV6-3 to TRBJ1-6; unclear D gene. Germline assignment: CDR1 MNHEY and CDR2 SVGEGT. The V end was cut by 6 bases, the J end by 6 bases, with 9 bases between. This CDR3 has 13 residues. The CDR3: CASRLRINSPLHF. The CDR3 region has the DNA TGTGCCAGCAGGCTCAGGATTAATTCACCCCTCCACTTT.

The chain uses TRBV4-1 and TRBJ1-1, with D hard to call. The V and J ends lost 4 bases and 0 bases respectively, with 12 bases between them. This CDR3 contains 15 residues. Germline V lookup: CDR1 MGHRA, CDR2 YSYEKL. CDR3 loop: CASSLQSGLNTEAFF. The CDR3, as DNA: TGCGCCAGCAGCCTGCAGTCGGGTTTGAACACTGAAGCTTTCTTT.

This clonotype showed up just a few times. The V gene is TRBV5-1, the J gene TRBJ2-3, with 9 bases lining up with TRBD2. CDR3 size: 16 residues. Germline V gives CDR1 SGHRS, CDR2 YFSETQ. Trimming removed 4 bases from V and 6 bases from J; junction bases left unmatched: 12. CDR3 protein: CASSPRVSGSSDTQYF. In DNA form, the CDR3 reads TGCGCCAGCAGCCCTCGTGTTAGCGGGAGTTCCGATACGCAGTATTTT.

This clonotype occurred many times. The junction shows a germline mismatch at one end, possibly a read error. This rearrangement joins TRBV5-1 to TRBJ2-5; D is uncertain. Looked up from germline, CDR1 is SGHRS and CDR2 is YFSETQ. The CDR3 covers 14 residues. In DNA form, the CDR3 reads TGTGCCAGCAGCTTAGCTGGCAGCCAAGAGACCCAGTACTTC. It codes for CASSLAGSQETQYF. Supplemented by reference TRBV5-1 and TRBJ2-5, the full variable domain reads KAGVTQTPRYLIKTRGQQVTLSCSPISGHRSVSWYQQTPGQGLQFLFEYFSETQRNKGNFPGRFSGRQFSNSRSEMNVSTLELGDSALYLCASSLAGSQETQYFGPGTRLLVL.

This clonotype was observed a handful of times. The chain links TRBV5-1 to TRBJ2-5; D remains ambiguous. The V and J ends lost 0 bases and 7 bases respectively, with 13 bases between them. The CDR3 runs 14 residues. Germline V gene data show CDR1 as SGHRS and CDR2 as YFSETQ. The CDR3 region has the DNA TGCGCCAGCAGCTTGGAGGGCACCCCGGGGACCCAGTACTTC. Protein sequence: CASSLEGTPGTQYF.

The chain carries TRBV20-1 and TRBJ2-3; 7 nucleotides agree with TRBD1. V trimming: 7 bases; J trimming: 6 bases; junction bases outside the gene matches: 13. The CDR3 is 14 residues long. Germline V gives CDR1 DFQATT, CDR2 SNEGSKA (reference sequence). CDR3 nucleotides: TGCAGTGTCGACCCCCTGTCGACAGGGGATACGCAGTATTTT. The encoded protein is CSVDPLSTGDTQYF.